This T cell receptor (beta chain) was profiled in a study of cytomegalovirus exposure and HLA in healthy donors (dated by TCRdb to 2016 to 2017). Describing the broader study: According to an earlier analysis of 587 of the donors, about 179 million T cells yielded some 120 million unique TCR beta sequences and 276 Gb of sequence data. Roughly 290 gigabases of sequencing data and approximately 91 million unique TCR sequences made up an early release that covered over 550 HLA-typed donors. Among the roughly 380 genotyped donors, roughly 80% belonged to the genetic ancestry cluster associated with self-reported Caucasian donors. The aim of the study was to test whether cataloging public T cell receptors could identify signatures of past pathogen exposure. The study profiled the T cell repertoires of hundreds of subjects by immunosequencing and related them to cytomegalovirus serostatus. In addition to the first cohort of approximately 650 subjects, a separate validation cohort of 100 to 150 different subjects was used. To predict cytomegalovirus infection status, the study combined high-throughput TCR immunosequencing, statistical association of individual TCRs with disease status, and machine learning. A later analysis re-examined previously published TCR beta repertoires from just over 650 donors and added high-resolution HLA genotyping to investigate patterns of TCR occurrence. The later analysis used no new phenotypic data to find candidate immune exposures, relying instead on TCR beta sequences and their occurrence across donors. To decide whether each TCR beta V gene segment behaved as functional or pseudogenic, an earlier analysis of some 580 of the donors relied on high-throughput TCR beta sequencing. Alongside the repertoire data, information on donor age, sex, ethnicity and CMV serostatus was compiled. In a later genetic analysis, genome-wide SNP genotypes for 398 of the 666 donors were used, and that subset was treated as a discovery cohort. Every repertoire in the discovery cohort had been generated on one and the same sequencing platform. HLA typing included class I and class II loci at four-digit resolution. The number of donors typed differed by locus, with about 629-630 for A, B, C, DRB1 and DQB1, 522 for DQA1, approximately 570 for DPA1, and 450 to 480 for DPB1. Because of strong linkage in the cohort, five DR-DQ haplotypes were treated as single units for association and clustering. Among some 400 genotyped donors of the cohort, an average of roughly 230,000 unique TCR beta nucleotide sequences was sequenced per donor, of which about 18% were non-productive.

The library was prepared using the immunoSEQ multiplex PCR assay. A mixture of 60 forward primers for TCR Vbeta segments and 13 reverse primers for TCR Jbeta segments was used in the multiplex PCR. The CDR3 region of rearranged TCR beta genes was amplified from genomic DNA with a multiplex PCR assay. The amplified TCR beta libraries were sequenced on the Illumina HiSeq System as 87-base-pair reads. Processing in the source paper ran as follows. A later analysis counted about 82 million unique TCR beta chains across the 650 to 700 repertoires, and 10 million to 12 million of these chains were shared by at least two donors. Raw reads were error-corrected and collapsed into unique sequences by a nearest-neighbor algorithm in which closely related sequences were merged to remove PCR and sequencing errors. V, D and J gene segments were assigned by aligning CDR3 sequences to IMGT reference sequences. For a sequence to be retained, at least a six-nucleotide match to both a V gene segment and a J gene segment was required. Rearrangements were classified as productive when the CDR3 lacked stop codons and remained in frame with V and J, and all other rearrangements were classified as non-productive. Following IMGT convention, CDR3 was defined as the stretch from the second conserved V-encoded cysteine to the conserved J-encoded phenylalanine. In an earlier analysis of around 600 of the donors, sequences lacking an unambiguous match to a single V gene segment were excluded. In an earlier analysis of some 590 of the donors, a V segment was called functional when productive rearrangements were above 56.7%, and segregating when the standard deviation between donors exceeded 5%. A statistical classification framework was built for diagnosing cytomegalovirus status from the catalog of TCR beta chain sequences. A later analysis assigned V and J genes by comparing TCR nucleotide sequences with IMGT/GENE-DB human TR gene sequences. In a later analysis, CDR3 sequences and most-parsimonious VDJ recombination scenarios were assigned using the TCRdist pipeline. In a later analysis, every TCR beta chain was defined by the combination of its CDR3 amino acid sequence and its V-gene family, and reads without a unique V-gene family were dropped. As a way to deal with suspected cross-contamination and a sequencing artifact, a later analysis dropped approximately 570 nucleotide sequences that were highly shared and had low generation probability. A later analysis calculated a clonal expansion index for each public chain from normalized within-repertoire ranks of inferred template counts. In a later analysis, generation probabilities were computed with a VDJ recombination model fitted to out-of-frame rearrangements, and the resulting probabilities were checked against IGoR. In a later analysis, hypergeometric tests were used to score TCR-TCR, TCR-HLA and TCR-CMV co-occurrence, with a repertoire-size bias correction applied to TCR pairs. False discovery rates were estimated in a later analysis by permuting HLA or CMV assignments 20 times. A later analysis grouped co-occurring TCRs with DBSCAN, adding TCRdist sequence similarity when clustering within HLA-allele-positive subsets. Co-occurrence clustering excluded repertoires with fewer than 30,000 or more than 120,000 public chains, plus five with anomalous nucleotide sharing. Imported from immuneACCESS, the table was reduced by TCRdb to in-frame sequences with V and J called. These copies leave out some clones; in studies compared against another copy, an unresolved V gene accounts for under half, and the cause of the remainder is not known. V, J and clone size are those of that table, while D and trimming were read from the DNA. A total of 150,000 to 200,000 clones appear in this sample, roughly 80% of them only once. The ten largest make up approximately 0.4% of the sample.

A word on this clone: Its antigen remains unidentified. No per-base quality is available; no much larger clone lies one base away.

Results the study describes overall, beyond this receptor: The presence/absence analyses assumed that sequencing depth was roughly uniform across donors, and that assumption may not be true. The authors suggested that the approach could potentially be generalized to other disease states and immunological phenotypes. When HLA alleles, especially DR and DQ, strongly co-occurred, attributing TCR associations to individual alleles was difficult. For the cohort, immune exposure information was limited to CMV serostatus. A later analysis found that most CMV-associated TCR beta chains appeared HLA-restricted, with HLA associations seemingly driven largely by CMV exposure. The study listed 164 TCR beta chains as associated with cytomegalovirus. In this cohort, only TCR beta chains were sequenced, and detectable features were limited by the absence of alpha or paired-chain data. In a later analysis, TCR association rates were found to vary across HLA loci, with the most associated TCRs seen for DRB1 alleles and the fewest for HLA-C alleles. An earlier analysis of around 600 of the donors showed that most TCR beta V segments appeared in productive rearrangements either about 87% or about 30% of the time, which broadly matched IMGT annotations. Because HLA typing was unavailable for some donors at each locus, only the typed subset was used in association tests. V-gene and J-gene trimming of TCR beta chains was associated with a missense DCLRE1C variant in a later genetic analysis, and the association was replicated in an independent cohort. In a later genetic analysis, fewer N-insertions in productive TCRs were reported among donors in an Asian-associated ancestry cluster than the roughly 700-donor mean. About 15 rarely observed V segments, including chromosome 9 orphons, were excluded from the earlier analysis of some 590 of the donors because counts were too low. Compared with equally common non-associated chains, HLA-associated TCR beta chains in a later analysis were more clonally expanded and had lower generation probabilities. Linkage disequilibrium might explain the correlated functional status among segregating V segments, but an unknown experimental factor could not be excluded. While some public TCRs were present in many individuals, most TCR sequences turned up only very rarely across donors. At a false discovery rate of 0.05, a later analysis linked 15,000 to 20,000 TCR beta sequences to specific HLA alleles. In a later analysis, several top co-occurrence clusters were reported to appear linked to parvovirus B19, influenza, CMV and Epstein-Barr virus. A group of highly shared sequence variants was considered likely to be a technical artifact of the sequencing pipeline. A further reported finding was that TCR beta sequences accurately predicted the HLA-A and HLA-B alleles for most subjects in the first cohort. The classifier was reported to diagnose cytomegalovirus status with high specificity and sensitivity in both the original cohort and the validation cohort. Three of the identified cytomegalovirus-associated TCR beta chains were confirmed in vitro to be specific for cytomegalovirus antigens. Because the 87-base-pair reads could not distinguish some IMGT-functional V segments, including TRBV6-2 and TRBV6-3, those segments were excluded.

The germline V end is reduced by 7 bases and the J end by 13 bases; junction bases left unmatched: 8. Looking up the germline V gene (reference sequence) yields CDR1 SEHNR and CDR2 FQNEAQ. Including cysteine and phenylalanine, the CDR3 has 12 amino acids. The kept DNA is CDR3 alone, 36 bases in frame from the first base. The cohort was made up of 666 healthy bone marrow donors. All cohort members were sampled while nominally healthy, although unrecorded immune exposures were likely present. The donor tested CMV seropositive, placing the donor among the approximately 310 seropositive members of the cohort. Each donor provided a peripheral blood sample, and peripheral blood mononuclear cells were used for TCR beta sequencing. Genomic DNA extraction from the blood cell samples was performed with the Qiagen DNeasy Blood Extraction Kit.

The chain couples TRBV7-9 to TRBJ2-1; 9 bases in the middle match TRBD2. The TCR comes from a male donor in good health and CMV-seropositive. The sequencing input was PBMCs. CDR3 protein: CASNTGTSPQFF. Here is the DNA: TGTGCCAGCAACACCGGGACTAGCCCCCAGTTCTTC.